The entry that follows covers one T cell receptor (beta chain) sequence. Its antigen has not been determined. Qualities for individual bases were not recorded, and no much larger clone is one base off. Trimming at the junction amounts to 3 bases on V and 0 bases on J, and the germline ends lie 14 bases apart. Via the germline V gene (reference sequence), CDR1 is DFQATT and CDR2 SNEGSKA. The CDR3, cysteine through phenylalanine, is 15 amino acids long. The read is trimmed to its CDR3 DNA, 45 bases read in frame from base 1. The source of the sample is a study of blood T cell repertoires in COVID-19 (dated by TCRdb to 2019 to 2021). About the investigation overall: Collaborator samples came from the United States, Italy and Spain and covered acute and convalescent phases of COVID-19. Deeply sampled blood TCRbeta repertoires from subjects exposed to, actively infected with, or recovered from COVID-19 were included in the dataset. Samples came from the ongoing ImmuneRACE study (first 160 participants) plus 1,254 subjects from 6 global collaborators. A freely available public database, intended as a resource for researchers studying the immune response to SARS-CoV-2, is where the repertoires were released. Where available, HLA class I and class II types were obtained from metadata supplied by the sample provider rather than from assay-based typing. The prospective study material was composed of cDNA or gDNA derived from T cells, B-cell-depleted T cells, or PBMCs. Sample metadata almost always included a de-identified subject ID, COVID-19 status, age in years and sex. Beyond this particular receptor, the publication reports: The amount of clinical and demographic metadata varied by source and participant and was provided uncurated.

Participants in the prospective study were aged roughly 18 to 100 years, lived in 24 United States geographic areas, and enrolled through a virtual design. In the prospective study, participants were assigned to cohorts based on the clinical history participants reported in a screening survey and a study questionnaire. For ImmuneRACE Cohort 3, a participant was defined as recovered based on two consecutive negative NP/OP PCR tests, clearance by a healthcare professional, or resolution of symptoms. Each participant in the prospective study had whole blood, serum and a nasopharyngeal or oropharyngeal swab collected by mobile phlebotomists. Prospective study participants could optionally give additional blood draws and questionnaires over an approximately 2-month period. Before DNA extraction, prospective study blood samples were shipped either frozen or at room temperature. TCRbeta CDR3 regions were amplified from genomic DNA using the immunoSEQ Assay, a bias-controlled multiplex PCR. Turning to the authors' computational methods: Within the assay, amplification of reference gene primers was used to estimate how many nucleated cells each sample contained. To quantify the absolute abundance of each unique TCRbeta CDR3 rearrangement, sequence reads were collapsed and filtered. For each sample, productive Simpson clonality was calculated as the square root of Simpson's diversity index across productive rearrangements. TCRdb holds this immuneACCESS table with in-frame rearrangements only. Some clones are missing; in checked studies, unresolved V genes explain under half, and the rest has no known cause. Clone size and V and J calls were adopted from that table, with D and trimming inferred from the DNA. Here the sample has 200,000 to 250,000 clones; more than 80% occur a single time. 1.8% of the sample goes to the ten largest clones.

This receptor was taken from a man aged 55-75 years who had recovered from COVID-19. The chain was built from TRBV20-1 and TRBJ1-1, with TRBD1 perhaps the D gene, on 5 matching bases. Sequencing was performed on PBMCs or T cells enriched from blood (not recorded which). The CDR3 reads CSASSGAPMNTEAFF. The bases read TGCAGTGCTAGTTCTGGGGCACCCATGAACACTGAAGCTTTCTTT.